Each of the 12 T cell receptor beta chains below was sequenced from the same sample in a study of CD8 T cells in Susac syndrome. An amount of RNA that ranged from roughly 0.45 to 1 ug was reverse transcribed with random hexamers. From the immunoSEQ multiplex PCR reads, TCRdb called clonotypes with MiXCR, one entry per CDR3 protein. This table holds tens of thousands of distinct CDR3 sequences, around 90% found once. Sequencing input: CD8+ T cells from PBMCs. These TCRs come from a human donor in good health.

This chain uses TRBV6-5 with TRBJ1-1; D uncertain. V lost 6 bases and J 5 bases, leaving 13 bases between the germline ends. The length of the CDR3 is 13 residues. The germline gives CDR1 MNHEY, CDR2 SVGAGI. The CDR3: CASRPTGGTEAFF. CDR3 coding DNA: TGTGCCAGCAGACCAACCGGAGGGACTGAAGCTTTCTTT.

V and J are TRBV27 and TRBJ2-1; 10 positions agree with TRBD2. From germline, CDR1 is MNHEY and CDR2 SMNVEV (reference sequence). Trimming cost V 8 bases and J 3 bases; bases outside gene matches: 10. This CDR3 region has 16 residues. The CDR3 DNA reads as TGTGCCAGCTTTCGCCGAGCGGGGGGGTTCTACAATGAGCAGTTCTTC. Its translation: CASFRRAGGFYNEQFF.

J is TRBJ2-3 and V is TRBV6-5, with TRBD1 matching 7 bases. This CDR3 has 17 residues. The germline gives CDR1 MNHEY, CDR2 SVGAGI. Germline trimming cut 0 bases from V and 2 bases from J; bases unmatched to any gene: 8. Here the CDR3 DNA reads TGTGCCAGCAGTTACTCGAGATGGACAGGCCTCACAGATACGCAGTATTTT. It codes for CASSYSRWTGLTDTQYF.

The chain links TRBV25-1 to TRBJ2-7; TRBD2 might be the D (6 bases). V dropped 8 bases and J dropped 9 bases, with 20 bases sitting between them. This CDR3 contains 13 residues. Germline values: CDR1 MGHDK, CDR2 SYGVNS. The CDR3 reads CASSGAQEVGQYF. The CDR3 nucleotides are TGTGCCAGCTCGGGAGCCCAGGAGGTTGGGCAGTACTTC.

The rearrangement links TRBV5-1 to TRBJ1-1; D is unresolved. CDR1 and CDR2 from the germline V gene are SGHRS and YFSETQ. V gave up 0 bases and J gave up 5 bases, with 8 bases separating them. The CDR3 extends over 13 amino acids. CDR3 sequence: CASSLGAATEAFF. The DNA of the CDR3 is TGCGCCAGCAGCTTGGGGGCAGCGACTGAAGCTTTCTTT.

Here the CDR3 reads CASSMRASGGGVQFF. CDR3 nucleotides: TGTGCCAGTAGTATGCGGGCTAGCGGGGGTGGGGTGCAGTTCTTC. The rearrangement uses TRBV19 and TRBJ2-1; the match to TRBD2 covers 10 bases. There are 15 residues in the CDR3. Germline CDR1 LNHDA, CDR2 SQIVND (reference sequence). Germline trimming cut 3 bases from V and 12 bases from J; bases unmatched to any gene: 11.

This clonotype showed up just a few times. The CDR3 reads CASSYSGPHEQYF. CDR3 bases: TGTGCCAGCAGTTACTCTGGCCCTCACGAGCAGTACTTC. This chain connects TRBV6-6 to TRBJ2-7, with no clear D. Trimming stripped 0 bases from V and 5 bases from J, with 8 bases between. This CDR3 has 13 amino acids. From germline, CDR1 is MNHNY and CDR2 SVGAGI (reference sequence).

V and J are TRBV27 and TRBJ2-3; D gene unclear. Trimming pared 4 bases from V and 2 bases from J, leaving 10 bases between. From germline, CDR1 is MNHEY and CDR2 SMNVEV (reference sequence). The CDR3 loop spans 14 amino acids. The chain's CDR3 is CASSSRRYTDTQYF. The CDR3, as DNA: TGTGCCAGCAGTTCGAGACGGTACACAGATACGCAGTATTTT.

In regard to this clonotype: Germline is not matched at one junction end, which may reflect a read error. The V call is TRBV29-1, the J call TRBJ2-5, with TRBD2 matching 12 bases. The germline gives CDR1 SQVTM, CDR2 ANQGSEA. CDR3 length equals 16 residues. CDR3 DNA sequence: TGCAGCGTTGATGGGCTAGCGGGGGGGTACCACGAGACCCAGTACTTC. It codes for CSVDGLAGGYHETQYF.

This sequence joins TRBV4-1 and TRBJ2-4; a possible D gene is TRBD2 (6 bases). V lost 2 bases and J lost 3, with 14 bases in between. This CDR3 is 16 amino acids long. CDR1 MGHRA and CDR2 YSYEKL come from the germline V gene. This CDR3 is CASSQQGEGGKNIQYF. DNA of the CDR3: TGCGCCAGCAGCCAACAGGGTGAGGGAGGCAAAAACATTCAGTACTTC.

The rearrangement joins TRBV6-5 to TRBJ1-1, with 7 bases that match TRBD1. Germline loops: CDR1 MNHEY, CDR2 SVGAGI. Trimming removed 6 bases from V and 7 bases from J; junction bases left unmatched: 8. This CDR3 comprises 13 residues. Here the CDR3 DNA reads TGTGCCAGCAGCTTCGGGACAGAGCATGAAGCTTTCTTT. This codes for CASSFGTEHEAFF.

V and J are TRBV6-5 and TRBJ2-2; TRBD2 is a possible D gene (7 bases). Trimming took off 4 bases at V and 6 bases at J, with 12 bases between the two ends. CDR1 MNHEY and CDR2 SVGAGI come from the germline V gene. The CDR3 spans 14 residues. CDR3 loop: CASSWTRGSGELFF. CDR3 coding DNA: TGTGCCAGCAGTTGGACTAGGGGGTCCGGGGAGCTGTTTTTT.